A single sample is the source of the 25 T cell receptor beta chains below, sequenced in a study of cytotoxic CD8 clonotypes in ibrutinib-treated CLL. Only in-frame clones appear in the TCRdb table, and some are missing; sequencing was by immunoSEQ multiplex PCR. Among about 60,000 clones, roughly three fifths were seen once, and the ten largest hold around 21%. Source: PBMCs, taken after 24 months of ibrutinib treatment. The receptors derive from a human donor with chronic lymphocytic leukemia.

This clone appeared a few times. The CDR3 protein is CASSLLDNSPLHF. Here the CDR3 DNA reads TGTGCCAGCAGCTTACTGGATAATTCACCCCTCCACTTT. This chain uses TRBV11-2 with TRBJ1-6; D remains ambiguous. The CDR3 runs 13 residues. The V and J ends lost 2 bases and 5 bases respectively, with 4 bases between them. CDR1 SGHAT and CDR2 FQNNGV come from the germline V gene.

V is TRBV11-2 and J is TRBJ1-1; the match to TRBD1 covers 7 bases. The CDR3 consists of 14 residues. V lost 5 bases to trimming and J lost 5 bases; unmatched junction nucleotides: 8. Germline CDR1 reads SGHAT; CDR2 reads FQNNGV. CDR3 coding DNA: TGTGCCAGCAGCCCCTTGACAGGGTGGACTGAAGCTTTCTTT. Its protein is CASSPLTGWTEAFF. Using reference TRBV11-2 and TRBJ1-1 for the parts outside the CDR3, the full variable domain is EAGVAQSPRYKIIEKRQSVAFWCNPISGHATLYWYQQILGQGPKLLIQFQNNGVVDDSQLPKDRFSAERLKGVDSTLKIQPAKLEDSAVYLCASSPLTGWTEAFFGQGTRLTVV.

This clone was seen just once. The V call is TRBV15, the J call TRBJ1-5; D is uncertain. This CDR3 comprises 15 residues. V lost 1 base to trimming and J lost 5 bases, with 12 bases between them. Per the germline V gene, CDR1 is LNHNV and CDR2 is YYDKDF (reference sequence). CDR3 in DNA: TGTGCCACCAGCAGAGGACGCAAAGCGGATCAGCCCCAGCATTTT. Translation gives CATSRGRKADQPQHF.

The chain is built from TRBV7-8 and TRBJ1-2; D remains unclear. Germline V lookup: CDR1 SGHVS, CDR2 FQNEAQ. V lost 5 bases to trimming and J lost 6 bases, with 16 bases between them. CDR3 length equals 14 residues. CDR3 protein: CASSPQPGMHGYTF. CDR3 bases: TGTGCCAGCAGCCCGCAACCCGGGATGCATGGCTACACCTTC.

The chain recombines TRBV27 with TRBJ2-5; maybe TRBD1 (6 bases). The V end was cut by 6 bases, the J end by 5 bases, with 25 bases between. The CDR3 extends over 17 amino acids. Germline lookup yields CDR1 MNHEY and CDR2 SMNVEV (reference sequence). CDR3 residues: CASSTWALQGSTETQYF. CDR3 DNA sequence: TGTGCCAGCAGCACTTGGGCGCTACAGGGTAGTACGGAGACCCAGTACTTC.

This clone came up once. This chain links TRBV9 with TRBJ2-1; 10 bases are a match to TRBD2. The germline gives CDR1 SGDLS, CDR2 YYNGEE. V dropped 3 bases and J dropped 4; count of bases not matched to a gene: 7. This CDR3 comprises 16 residues. CDR3 sequence (DNA): TGTGCCAGCAGCGCCGATGCTAGCGGGAGTTACAATGAGCAGTTCTTC. Protein product: CASSADASGSYNEQFF.

The chain uses TRBV9 and TRBJ2-1; TRBD2 matches 7 bases. Germline-derived CDR1 and CDR2 are SGDLS and YYNGEE. The CDR3 totals 15 residues. With 0 bases clipped from V and 9 bases from J, the junction kept 9 bases outside the gene matches. The CDR3 protein is CASSVGAGATAEQFF. CDR3 nucleotides: TGTGCCAGCAGCGTAGGGGCGGGAGCAACGGCTGAGCAGTTCTTC.

The chain uses TRBV5-5 and TRBJ2-3; D remains ambiguous. V was clipped by 4 bases and J by 2 bases, with 14 bases between them. From germline, CDR1 is SGHKS and CDR2 YYEKEE (reference sequence). The CDR3 totals 15 residues. In DNA, the CDR3 is TGTGCCAGCAGCCAAGAGGTTCGGTCCACAGATACGCAGTATTTT. Translating gives CASSQEVRSTDTQYF.

This clone was seen only a few times. The V gene is TRBV7-7, the J gene TRBJ2-5; TRBD2 is a possible D gene (6 bases). Germline assignment: CDR1 SSHAT and CDR2 FNYEAQ (reference sequence). Trimming left V 0 bases short and J 4 bases short, with 12 bases between. This CDR3 region has 15 residues. The CDR3 spells CASSLALGRRETQYF. CDR3 sequence (DNA): TGTGCCAGCAGCTTAGCGCTGGGGAGGAGAGAGACCCAGTACTTC.

V usage is TRBV6-5 and J usage is TRBJ1-2; possibly TRBD1 for D (5 bases). The germline V and J ends were trimmed by 2 bases and 8 bases, with 6 bases remaining between them. Germline loops: CDR1 MNHEY, CDR2 SVGAGI. CDR3 length: 11 residues. CDR3 loop: CASSYGGGYTF. In DNA, the CDR3 is TGTGCCAGCAGTTACGGGGGGGGCTACACCTTC.

The table lists this clone with a count of one. V usage is TRBV5-1 and J usage is TRBJ2-3; TRBD1 matches 8 bases. CDR1 and CDR2 (germline): SGHRS, YFSETQ. This CDR3 is built from 15 residues. Trimming removed 4 bases from V and 15 bases from J; junction bases left unmatched: 19. CDR3: CASSQGGQGARTGYF. DNA of the CDR3: TGCGCCAGCAGCCAGGGCGGGCAGGGGGCCCGAACGGGTTATTTT.

This chain uses TRBV5-1 with TRBJ2-3; 8 nucleotides match TRBD2. The CDR3 extends over 15 amino acids. V trimming: 4 bases; J trimming: 5 bases; junction bases outside the gene matches: 9. Germline lookup yields CDR1 SGHRS and CDR2 YFSETQ. The CDR3 DNA sequence: TGCGCCAGCAGCCCCGGGACTAGTTGGGGAGATACGCAGTATTTT. Encoded protein: CASSPGTSWGDTQYF.

The genes are TRBV5-1 and TRBJ2-3, with D unclear. Trimming took off 7 bases at V and 6 bases at J, with 9 bases between the two ends. The CDR3 covers 11 residues. Per the germline V gene, CDR1 is SGHRS and CDR2 is YFSETQ. The CDR3 DNA reads as TGCGCCAGCCTCGGTACGGATACGCAGTATTTT. It codes for CASLGTDTQYF.

This chain connects TRBV7-8 to TRBJ2-5; perhaps TRBD2 as D (6 bases). V was clipped by 5 bases and J by 4 bases, with 20 bases between them. From germline, CDR1 is SGHVS and CDR2 FQNEAQ. The CDR3 covers 16 residues. DNA for the CDR3: TGTGCCAGCAGCCCTAGGTCCGGGGGTGGTACAGAGACCCAGTACTTC. It is translated as CASSPRSGGGTETQYF.

This clone was picked up one time. V and J are TRBV6-6 and TRBJ2-3; 8 bases line up with TRBD2. Trimming removed 6 bases from V and 4 bases from J; junction bases left unmatched: 3. Germline V gene sequence: CDR1 MNHNY, CDR2 SVGAGI (reference sequence). The CDR3 is made up of 13 amino acids. The CDR3 sequence is CASSGLAPDTQYF. The DNA for the CDR3 is TGTGCCAGCAGCGGACTAGCCCCAGATACGCAGTATTTT.

This clone was picked up a small number of times. The V call is TRBV19, the J call TRBJ1-1; D unclear. The CDR3 sequence is 13 residues long. The germline V and J ends were trimmed by 5 bases and 8 bases, with 15 bases remaining between them. Germline V CDR1 and CDR2: LNHDA, SQIVND (reference sequence). In nucleotides, the CDR3 is TGTGCCAGTAGTTATAGGTTGGTTGGAGAAGCTTTCTTT. It specifies CASSYRLVGEAFF.

As DNA, the CDR3 is TGTGCCAGCAGCTTGGGGGGGTTGGACTCTGGAAACACCATATATTTT. Translated: CASSLGGLDSGNTIYF. V and J are TRBV5-4 and TRBJ1-3, with a weak D call TRBD1 (5 bases). The CDR3 runs 16 residues. The germline V and J ends were trimmed by 0 bases and 0 bases, with 10 bases remaining between them. Germline loops: CDR1 SGHNT, CDR2 YYREEE (reference sequence).

This clone was seen many times. The chain couples TRBV19 to TRBJ1-2; perhaps TRBD1 as D (6 bases). Trimming took 4 bases from V and 6 from J, leaving 12 bases between them. CDR1 is LNHDA, CDR2 SQIVND, per germline (reference sequence). This CDR3 has 13 amino acids. CDR3 DNA: TGTGCCAGTAGTAACCGCCCAGGGGATGGCTACACCTTC. Protein sequence: CASSNRPGDGYTF.

The chain links TRBV14 to TRBJ2-3; 10 bases map to TRBD2. The V segment lost 7 bases and the J segment 5 bases; nucleotides outside the gene matches: 9. The CDR3 loop spans 15 amino acids. CDR1 is SGHDN, CDR2 FVKESK, per germline. CDR3 DNA: TGTGCCAGCAATCCTAGCGGGGGCTCCAAAGATACGCAGTATTTT. Translated, it gives CASNPSGGSKDTQYF.

This clone appeared a few times. This chain uses TRBV6-5 with TRBJ2-1, with a weak D call TRBD1 (6 bases). Germline assignment: CDR1 MNHEY and CDR2 SVGAGI. Between the trimmed V and J ends, which lost 6 bases and 10 bases, there was a span of 16 bases. The CDR3 has 13 amino acids. CDR3 coding DNA: TGTGCCAGCAGCCTATACCGAGGGGGAGAGCAGTTCTTC. Translated, it gives CASSLYRGGEQFF.

In DNA form, the CDR3 reads TGTGCCAGCAGCAGTAGCGGGGTCGAAGAGACCCAGTACTTC. This encodes CASSSSGVEETQYF. The chain joins TRBV7-7 to TRBJ2-5; 8 nucleotides align to TRBD2. J gave up 3 bases and V 5 bases, and 5 bases lay outside the gene matches. The germline gives CDR1 SSHAT, CDR2 FNYEAQ (reference sequence). The CDR3 length is 14 residues.

The rearrangement joins TRBV11-1 to TRBJ2-1, with D tentatively TRBD1 (5 bases). V was cut by 3 bases and J by 0 bases, with 12 bases left in between. This CDR3 is 16 amino acids long. The germline CDR1 and CDR2 sequences are SGHAT and FQDESV (reference sequence). DNA of the CDR3: TGTGCCAGCAGCTTCCTCCAGGGTAGCTCCTACAATGAGCAGTTCTTC. It yields the protein CASSFLQGSSYNEQFF.

This clone was picked up many times. The chain combines TRBV19 with TRBJ2-5; D is unresolved. There are 13 residues in the CDR3. V was trimmed by 4 bases and J by 3 bases, leaving 9 bases between them. Per germline, CDR1 LNHDA and CDR2 SQIVND (reference sequence). CDR3 sequence (DNA): TGTGCCAGTAGTAACCGGAGAAAAGAGACCCAGTACTTC. Translation: CASSNRRKETQYF.

This clone was picked up a small number of times. This chain links TRBV11-3 with TRBJ2-1; D uncertain. Germline V gives CDR1 SGHNT, CDR2 YENEEA. The CDR3 is made up of 13 amino acids. With 0 bases removed from V and 8 bases from J, the gap between germline ends came to 8 bases. The CDR3 DNA reads TGTGCCAGCAGCTTAGAGATAAGCCATGAGCAGTTCTTC. It is translated as CASSLEISHEQFF.

The rearrangement links TRBV15 to TRBJ1-6; D uncertain. Between the trimmed V and J ends, which lost 4 bases and 7 bases, there was a span of 14 bases. The germline V gene has CDR1 LNHNV and CDR2 YYDKDF (reference sequence). The CDR3 runs 15 residues. The CDR3 here is CATSNDGLPNSPLHF. CDR3 coding DNA: TGTGCCACCAGCAACGACGGGCTACCCAATTCACCCCTCCACTTT.